The source of this T cell receptor beta chain is a study of blood T cell repertoires in COVID-19. Across the whole study: Collection of acute and convalescent COVID-19 samples took place in the United States, Italy and Spain. Sample material is recorded as cDNA or gDNA derived from T cells, B-cell-depleted T cells, or PBMCs.

Original data processing: Amplification from reference gene primers served as the basis for estimated nucleated cell counts. Sequenced by immunoSEQ multiplex PCR; TCRdb stores in-frame clones only, minus some. Clone size and V and J calls were adopted from that table, with D and trimming inferred from the DNA. The data contain fewer than 85,000 clones, roughly nine tenths of them singletons. This clone was detected once. Germline V CDR1 and CDR2: LNHDA, SQIVND (reference sequence). The CDR3 runs 13 residues. Trimming shortened V by 10 bases and J by 0 bases, and 12 bases separated the two germline ends.

The receptor was derived from a human donor in a cohort sampled during active COVID-19. The sequencing input was peripheral blood. This chain links TRBV19 with TRBJ1-1; D remains ambiguous. CDR3 protein: CATSGYMNTEAFF. The CDR3 nucleotides read TGTGCCACCAGCGGGTATATGAACACTGAAGCTTTCTTT.